The 18 T cell receptor beta chains listed next were all sequenced from one sample in a study of blood T cell repertoires in COVID-19. TCRdb's table, derived via immunoSEQ multiplex PCR, lists solely in-frame clones and lacks some. The data show 110,000 to 150,000 clones, approximately 84% seen once. Sequencing was performed on peripheral blood. The receptor set was obtained from a human donor in a cohort sampled during active COVID-19.

This clone was detected only a few times. J is TRBJ1-6 and V is TRBV2; the D gene is possibly TRBD1 (5 bases). CDR1 and CDR2 from the germline V gene are SNHLY and FYNNEI. This CDR3 region has 13 residues. The germline V and J ends were trimmed by 4 bases and 10 bases, with 11 bases remaining between them. The CDR3: CASSGASGSPLHF. In DNA, the CDR3 is TGTGCCAGCAGTGGCGCTTCAGGGTCACCCCTCCACTTT.

The chain uses TRBV19 and TRBJ1-2, with TRBD1 identical over 9 bases. Germline V lookup: CDR1 LNHDA, CDR2 SQIVND (reference sequence). The CDR3 is 15 residues long. V gave up 9 bases and J gave up 5 bases; unmatched junction bases: 13. CDR3 sequence: CASRDPGQGSYGYTF. Written as DNA, the CDR3 is TGTGCCAGCCGCGATCCGGGACAGGGAAGTTATGGCTACACCTTC.

This clone was observed once. This sequence joins TRBV5-5 and TRBJ1-6; TRBD1 might be the D (6 bases). The CDR3 has 13 residues. CDR1 is SGHKS and CDR2 is YYEKEE in the germline V gene (reference sequence). Trimming removed 0 bases at V and 9 bases at J, with 7 bases between. In DNA form, the CDR3 reads TGTGCCAGCAGCTTGGTCAGGGGTTCACCCCTCCACTTT. Its protein product is CASSLVRGSPLHF.

The count of this clone is one. The rearrangement joins TRBV6-6 to TRBJ2-3, with 12 bases identical to TRBD2. The germline gives CDR1 MNHNY, CDR2 SVGAGI (reference sequence). The CDR3 runs to 21 residues. With V trimmed by 6 bases and J by 3 bases, 22 bases remained unmatched. CDR3 bases: TGTGCCAGCAGCGATTCGATCGATAGACTAGCGGGGGTTCACGGGACAGATACGCAGTATTTT. Translating gives CASSDSIDRLAGVHGTDTQYF.

The V gene is TRBV2, the J gene TRBJ1-6; 7 bases match TRBD1. The V gene end was trimmed by 6 bases and the J gene end by 6 bases; junction bases not matched to a gene: 5. There are 14 residues in the CDR3. Germline lookup yields CDR1 SNHLY and CDR2 FYNNEI. CDR3 sequence reads: CASRRTGTNSPLHF. CDR3 DNA sequence: TGTGCCAGCAGGAGGACAGGAACTAATTCACCCCTCCACTTT.

The J gene is TRBJ2-3, the V gene TRBV7-9; a weak D match, TRBD1 (6 bases). Trimming pared 5 bases from V and 3 bases from J, leaving 18 bases between. Germline lookup yields CDR1 SEHNR and CDR2 FQNEAQ (reference sequence). This CDR3 spans 16 amino acids. This chain's CDR3 is CASSRGQTEGTDTQYF. The CDR3 coding sequence is TGTGCCAGCAGCCGAGGACAGACCGAAGGGACAGATACGCAGTATTTT.

This chain joins TRBV4-1 and TRBJ2-3, with 8 positions matching TRBD2. This CDR3 has 17 residues. Germline trimming cut 2 bases from V and 2 bases from J; bases unmatched to any gene: 9. The germline V gene encodes CDR1 MGHRA and CDR2 YSYEKL. The CDR3 bases are TGCGCCAGCAGCCAACCCCGGACTAGCCCTTACACAGATACGCAGTATTTT. This gives the protein CASSQPRTSPYTDTQYF.

The chain uses TRBV7-2 and TRBJ2-1; 9 bases match TRBD2. CDR3 length: 13 residues. Trimming took 8 bases from V and 9 from J; bases not matched to a gene: 8. The V gene's germline CDR1 is SGHTA and CDR2 FQGNSA. CDR3 nucleotides: TGTGCCAGCCGTGGCGGGGGGGCCGGTGAGCAGTTCTTC. Its translation: CASRGGGAGEQFF.

V is TRBV19 and J is TRBJ2-1, with 9 nucleotides matching TRBD1. The V gene's germline CDR1 is LNHDA and CDR2 SQIVND (reference sequence). After removal of 3 bases from V and 5 bases from J, the junction contained 8 bases not matched to a gene. The CDR3 consists of 16 residues. The CDR3 DNA reads as TGTGCCAGTAGTATCCCCGGGACAGGGCGCGACAATGAGCAGTTCTTC. Translating it yields CASSIPGTGRDNEQFF.

This chain uses TRBV5-1 with TRBJ2-6; 9 nucleotides agree with TRBD2. CDR1 is SGHRS and CDR2 is YFSETQ in the germline V gene. The length of the CDR3 is 21 residues. Trimming at V came to 1 base and at J to 2 bases, leaving 16 bases not matched to a gene. The chain's CDR3 is CASSLSRLAALQDPGANVLTF. The CDR3 bases are TGCGCCAGCAGCTTGTCTCGACTAGCGGCCCTCCAAGACCCTGGGGCCAACGTCCTGACTTTC. Filled out from reference TRBV5-1 and TRBJ2-6, the complete variable domain reads KAGVTQTPRYLIKTRGQQVTLSCSPISGHRSVSWYQQTPGQGLQFLFEYFSETQRNKGNFPGRFSGRQFSNSRSEMNVSTLELGDSALYLCASSLSRLAALQDPGANVLTFGAGSRLTVL.

The chain links TRBV7-9 to TRBJ2-3, with 12 bases lining up with TRBD1. The CDR3 spans 16 residues. Germline V gene sequence: CDR1 SEHNR, CDR2 FQNEAQ (reference sequence). V lost 3 bases to trimming and J lost 5 bases; unmatched junction nucleotides: 6. CDR3 in amino acids: CASSLGTGGEIDTQYF. The DNA for the CDR3 is TGTGCCAGCAGCTTGGGGACAGGGGGCGAGATAGATACGCAGTATTTT.

This clone was seen ten or more times. The chain carries TRBV27 and TRBJ2-2, with 9 bases matching TRBD1. The CDR3 is 14 amino acids. Germline CDR1 MNHEY, CDR2 SMNVEV (reference sequence). The trim removed 5 bases at V and 7 bases at J, leaving 5 bases unmatched. This CDR3 reads CASSGGQGGGELFF. DNA for the CDR3: TGTGCCAGCAGTGGGGGACAGGGCGGCGGGGAGCTGTTTTTT.

The CDR3 here is CASSLAVDNEQFF. CDR3 DNA: TGCGCCAGCAGCTTGGCCGTCGACAATGAGCAGTTCTTC. The rearrangement joins TRBV5-1 to TRBJ2-1; D gene uncertain. Trimming stripped 0 bases from V and 5 bases from J, with 6 bases between. CDR1 and CDR2 from the germline V gene are SGHRS and YFSETQ. The CDR3 has 13 residues. Full variable domain (remainder filled in from reference TRBV5-1 and TRBJ2-1): KAGVTQTPRYLIKTRGQQVTLSCSPISGHRSVSWYQQTPGQGLQFLFEYFSETQRNKGNFPGRFSGRQFSNSRSEMNVSTLELGDSALYLCASSLAVDNEQFFGPGTRLTVL.

This chain links TRBV28 with TRBJ2-7, with 9 bases aligning to TRBD1. Germline CDR1 and CDR2: MDHEN and SYDVKM. Trimming cost V 1 base and J 2 bases; bases outside gene matches: 6. This CDR3 comprises 16 residues. The CDR3 region is CASSLFTGQGAYEQYF. CDR3 sequence (DNA): TGTGCCAGCAGTTTATTCACGGGACAGGGTGCCTACGAGCAGTACTTC.

The gene calls are TRBV7-2 and TRBJ1-1, with 9 nucleotides matching TRBD1. The CDR3 loop spans 13 amino acids. Per the germline V gene, CDR1 is SGHTA and CDR2 is FQGNSA. After removal of 1 base from V and 9 bases from J, the junction contained 3 bases not matched to a gene. The CDR3 reads CASSLGQGVQAFF. The CDR3 nucleotides are TGTGCCAGCAGCTTAGGACAGGGGGTACAAGCTTTCTTT.

V gene TRBV19 combines with J gene TRBJ2-2; D may be TRBD1 (6 bases). Germline assignment: CDR1 LNHDA and CDR2 SQIVND (reference sequence). Trimming removed 8 bases from V and 4 bases from J, with 20 bases in between. The length of the CDR3 is 16 residues. The CDR3 DNA sequence: TGTGCCAGTGGACCGACGGACAGAGATTTCACCGGGGAGCTGTTTTTT. It translates to CASGPTDRDFTGELFF.

As for this clone: The junction differs from germline at one of its ends, possibly a read error. The chain has TRBV3-1 (or the pseudogene TRBV3-2) and TRBJ1-3, with D perhaps matching TRBD1 (6 bases). Germline V gene sequence: CDR1 LGHDT, CDR2 YNNKEL (reference sequence). This CDR3 region has 16 residues. In DNA, the CDR3 is TGTGCCAGCACCCAAAGTCCAGGGGCCTCTGGAAACACCATATATTTT. Translating it yields CASTQSPGASGNTIYF.

This clone was picked up a small number of times. The rearrangement links TRBV6-1 to TRBJ2-1, with 15 nucleotides matching TRBD2. Trimming cost V 3 bases and J 2 bases; bases outside gene matches: 5. This CDR3 spans 18 amino acids. From germline, CDR1 is MNHNS and CDR2 SASEGT. Here the CDR3 reads CASSEGLAGGYPYNEQFF. The CDR3 nucleotides read TGTGCCAGCAGTGAGGGACTAGCGGGGGGCTACCCCTACAATGAGCAGTTCTTC.